This T cell receptor (beta chain) was sequenced during a study of post-analysis software for immune sequencing data. Whole-study context: Included courses were relapsing-remitting and secondary progressive multiple sclerosis; progressive-relapsing multiple sclerosis was also included.

CDR3 length: 15 residues. Trimming pared 1 base from V and 7 bases from J, leaving 17 bases between. Looked up from germline, CDR1 is MGHRA and CDR2 is YSYEKL. This clonotype appeared many times. The antigen is undetermined. Study-wide points: Same-batch samples co-clustered strongly by F measure. The study found TRBV5-6, TRBV5-1 and TRBV20-1 among 5 or 6 TRBV segments more frequent in patients than controls. Controls showed significantly higher normalized Chao1 diversity than did multiple sclerosis patients.

Presence of unique molecular identifiers characterized the TCR beta cDNA libraries. Some 500,000 cDNA molecules were obtained from roughly 1 to 10 million T cells. TCRdb re-analysed the PCR reads in MiXCR, keeping a single row per CDR3 protein. The sample has hundreds of thousands of distinct CDR3 sequences; less than 40% are singletons. Sequenced: blood. V usage is TRBV4-1 and J usage is TRBJ2-7; a possible D gene is TRBD1 (5 bases). This TCR was sampled from a girl aged 10 to 17 with multiple sclerosis. CDR3 region: CASSQVQGSGREQYF. DNA for the CDR3: TGCGCCAGCAGCCAAGTCCAGGGTTCAGGAAGGGAGCAGTACTTC.